Listed below are T cell receptor beta chains from one sample, sequenced in a study of blood T cells in healthy people across ages. TCRdb recomputed calls from the 5' RACE reads with MiXCR, one row per CDR3 protein. The sample lists over 600,000 distinct CDR3 sequences, about half occurring once. Specimen: blood. Receptor source: an elderly man in good health. Both conserved end residues are part of each CDR3. Fields, in order: J gene, V gene, D gene, clone size, CDR3 DNA, CDR3 protein. The D gene is left open where the match is weak. Size is stated for part of the rows, as once, few or many counts, or as a class when the clone is expanded.

J: TRBJ2-7
V: TRBV7-2
D: NA
size: NA
DNA: TGTGCCAGCAGCCTAGCTCGTCGCGGGCAGTACTTC
CDR3: CASSLARRGQYF

J: TRBJ2-1
V: TRBV6-2/TRBV6-3
D: NA
size: NA
DNA: TGTGCCAGCAGCTTATTCGCGGGCTCCTACAATGAGCAGTTCTTC
CDR3: CASSLFAGSYNEQFF

J: TRBJ2-6
V: TRBV19
D: TRBD1
size: many
DNA: TGTGCCAGCACGGACAGGGGACTTCGCTCTGGGGCCAACGTCCTGACTTTC
CDR3: CASTDRGLRSGANVLTF

J: TRBJ2-5
V: TRBV11-2
D: NA
size: few
DNA: TGTGCCAGCAGAGGGCGGGTAAGAGGTCACAATGAGCAGTACTTC
CDR3: CASRGRVRGHNEQYF

J: TRBJ2-3
V: TRBV20-1
D: NA
size: many
DNA: TGCAGTGCTAGAGTAGTGGATACGCAGTATTTT
CDR3: CSARVVDTQYF

J: TRBJ2-6
V: TRBV6-5
D: NA
size: NA
DNA: TGTGCCAGCAGACTCGGGCCCTCTGGGGCCAACGTCCTGACTTTC
CDR3: CASRLGPSGANVLTF

J: TRBJ2-7
V: TRBV5-1
D: NA
size: NA
DNA: TGCGCCAGCAGCTTGGATGGACTGAACTACGAGCAGTACTTC
CDR3: CASSLDGLNYEQYF

J: TRBJ2-5
V: TRBV20-1
D: NA
size: few
DNA: TGCAGTGCTAGAGATCCCAGACAAGAGACCCAGTACTTC
CDR3: CSARDPRQETQYF

J: TRBJ1-2
V: TRBV12-3/TRBV12-4
D: TRBD1
size: NA
DNA: TGTGCCAGCACTCTAGGACAGGAGGCTACTGGCTACACCTTC
CDR3: CASTLGQEATGYTF

J: TRBJ2-6
V: TRBV3-1
D: TRBD2
size: few
DNA: TGTGCCAGCAGCCTGGGACTAGCGGGAGGCCCCTCTGGGGCCAACGTCCTGACTTTC
CDR3: CASSLGLAGGPSGANVLTF

J: TRBJ2-2
V: TRBV6-5
D: TRBD1
size: NA
DNA: TGTGCCAGCAAAAAGGGACAGGGTTTTGCCGGGGAGCTGTTTTTT
CDR3: CASKKGQGFAGELFF

J: TRBJ2-3
V: TRBV9
D: TRBD2
size: NA
DNA: TGTGCCAGCAGCGTAGCGACTAGCGGGAAAGTGTGGGCAGATACGCAGTATTTT
CDR3: CASSVATSGKVWADTQYF

J: TRBJ2-7
V: TRBV6-1
D: TRBD2
size: NA
DNA: TGTGCCACCAGACTAGCGGTAGCCAAAAACGTTCAGTACTTC
CDR3: CATRLAVAKNVQYF

J: TRBJ2-6
V: TRBV7-9
D: TRBD1
size: NA
DNA: TGTGCCAGCAGCCGTTCGACAGGGGGAGGTTCTGGGGCCAACGTCCTGACTTTC
CDR3: CASSRSTGGGSGANVLTF

J: TRBJ2-7
V: TRBV27
D: NA
size: once
DNA: TGTGCCAGCAACCTAGGGATGGCTAGCGATTACAATGAGCAGTACTTC
CDR3: CASNLGMASDYNEQYF

J: TRBJ2-3
V: TRBV10-3
D: TRBD1
size: NA
DNA: TGTGCCATCAGTGCGGCCGGGACAGGGGGACCAGATACGCAGTATTTT
CDR3: CAISAAGTGGPDTQYF

J: TRBJ2-7
V: TRBV28
D: TRBD1
size: once
DNA: TGTGCCAGCAGCCCGACAGGGTCGAGCTCCGACGAGCAGTACTTC
CDR3: CASSPTGSSSDEQYF

J: TRBJ2-4
V: TRBV20-1
D: NA
size: NA
DNA: TGCAGTGCTAGAGTTGAGTCCGCCAAAAACATTCAGTACTTC
CDR3: CSARVESAKNIQYF

J: TRBJ1-5
V: TRBV2
D: TRBD1
size: NA
DNA: TGTGCCAGCAGGGGACAGGCCATTTTTAGCAATCAGCCCCAGCATTTT
CDR3: CASRGQAIFSNQPQHF

J: TRBJ2-7
V: TRBV6-1
D: NA
size: few
DNA: TGTGCCAGCAGTGAGACGACAGTAACCTACGAGCAGTACTTC
CDR3: CASSETTVTYEQYF

J: TRBJ2-7
V: TRBV20-1
D: NA
size: few
DNA: TGCAGTGCTTCGATCGAGCGGGCCCCTTCCTACGAGCAGTACTTC
CDR3: CSASIERAPSYEQYF

J: TRBJ2-1
V: TRBV3-1
D: NA
size: once
DNA: TGTGCCAGCAGCCAACCCGGACATACGCCAAATGAGCAGTTCTTC
CDR3: CASSQPGHTPNEQFF

J: TRBJ1-2
V: TRBV10-3
D: NA
size: NA
DNA: TGTGCCATCAGTGAGTCGGAGGTGGGCCAGTCCCAACCTTCAAATGGCTACACCTTC
CDR3: CAISESEVGQSQPSNGYTF

J: TRBJ2-3
V: TRBV2
D: NA
size: many
DNA: TGTGCCAGCAGGCGGGACACTAGCACAGATACGCAGTATTTT
CDR3: CASRRDTSTDTQYF

J: TRBJ2-2
V: TRBV5-1
D: TRBD1
size: NA
DNA: TGCGCCAGCAGCCCCACCACAGGGGCCGGGGAGCTGTTTTTT
CDR3: CASSPTTGAGELFF

J: TRBJ1-5
V: TRBV30
D: TRBD1
size: NA
DNA: TGTGCCTGGAGTGTACGGGGGACAGGGGGCGGTCAGCCCCAGCATTTT
CDR3: CAWSVRGTGGGQPQHF

J: TRBJ2-5
V: TRBV6-1
D: NA
size: NA
DNA: TGTGCCAGCAGTATAGGGGTGAGCCAAGAGACCCAGTACTTC
CDR3: CASSIGVSQETQYF

J: TRBJ2-5
V: TRBV7-3
D: TRBD2
size: NA
DNA: TGTGCCAGCAGCCCGACTAGCGGGAGAAGGACCCAGTACTTC
CDR3: CASSPTSGRRTQYF

J: TRBJ2-1
V: TRBV7-2
D: NA
size: NA
DNA: TGTGCCAGCAGCGATCGGGGGATCACGTACAATGAGCAGTTCTTC
CDR3: CASSDRGITYNEQFF

J: TRBJ2-4
V: TRBV7-2
D: TRBD1
size: many
DNA: TGTGCCAGCAGCGCAAACAGGGGGGCGGACATTCAGTACTTC
CDR3: CASSANRGADIQYF

J: TRBJ2-1
V: TRBV7-2
D: TRBD2
size: NA
DNA: TGTGCCAGCAGAAGGACTAGCGGGGCTTTCGGGACCCAGTTCTTC
CDR3: CASRRTSGAFGTQFF

J: TRBJ2-7
V: TRBV7-8
D: TRBD1
size: few
DNA: TGTGCCAGCAGCCCGCGGGACAGGGGCATGGGCGAGCAGTACTTC
CDR3: CASSPRDRGMGEQYF

J: TRBJ2-5
V: TRBV27
D: NA
size: NA
DNA: TGTGCCAGCAGTTTAGTCCAGGGTGCGCGCGAGACCCAGTACTTC
CDR3: CASSLVQGARETQYF

J: TRBJ2-7
V: TRBV20-1
D: NA
size: many
DNA: TGCAGTGCTAAGGCCGGTAGATTGGACTACGAGCAGTACTTC
CDR3: CSAKAGRLDYEQYF

J: TRBJ2-7
V: TRBV7-2
D: TRBD2
size: many
DNA: TGTGCCAGCAGCTATGGACTAGCGGATACCTACGAGCAGTACTTC
CDR3: CASSYGLADTYEQYF

J: TRBJ2-3
V: TRBV6-5
D: TRBD2
size: NA
DNA: TGTGCCAGCAGTTACTCCCGTTGGACTAGCGGGGGCCTCACAGATACGCAGTATTTT
CDR3: CASSYSRWTSGGLTDTQYF

J: TRBJ2-5
V: TRBV7-9
D: TRBD1
size: NA
DNA: TGTGCCAGCAGCTTAGCCCAGGGGGCCACGAATGAGCAGTACTTC
CDR3: CASSLAQGATNEQYF

J: TRBJ2-3
V: TRBV13
D: NA
size: NA
DNA: TGTGCCAGCAGCTTCGTTAGGGGAGATACGCAGTATTTT
CDR3: CASSFVRGDTQYF

J: TRBJ2-1
V: TRBV18
D: NA
size: NA
DNA: TGTGCCAGCTCACCACTGGACAGAGGGGAGCAGTTCTTC
CDR3: CASSPLDRGEQFF

J: TRBJ1-3
V: TRBV29-1
D: TRBD1
size: NA
DNA: TGCAGCGTGGGACAGGGCTCTGGAAACACCATATATTTT
CDR3: CSVGQGSGNTIYF

J: TRBJ1-6
V: TRBV6-5
D: TRBD1
size: NA
DNA: TGTGCCAGCAGTTACTCTTTTTTCCTTTATCGGGACAGGGGCCATTCACCCCTCCACTTT
CDR3: CASSYSFFLYRDRGHSPLHF

J: TRBJ1-5
V: TRBV20-1
D: TRBD1
size: NA
DNA: TGCAGTGCTAGTCAGGGGGCAGGACAGCCCCAGCATTTT
CDR3: CSASQGAGQPQHF

J: TRBJ2-2
V: TRBV7-9
D: TRBD2
size: NA
DNA: TGTGCCAGCAGCCAGAGGAGCGGGAGCCCCAGGATCACCGGGGAGCTGTTTTTT
CDR3: CASSQRSGSPRITGELFF

J: TRBJ2-1
V: TRBV4-1
D: NA
size: few
DNA: TGCGCCAGCAGCCAAGTCGCCGGTGTCCCCCGCTACAATGAGCAGTTCTTC
CDR3: CASSQVAGVPRYNEQFF

J: TRBJ2-5
V: TRBV20-1
D: TRBD1
size: NA
DNA: TGCAGTGCTCGACGGACAGGATCGAAAGAGACCCAGTACTTC
CDR3: CSARRTGSKETQYF

J: TRBJ2-5
V: TRBV7-2
D: NA
size: few
DNA: TGTGCCAGCAGCCCAGCTTCTGTTGGGCCCCGTGGCACCCAGTACTTC
CDR3: CASSPASVGPRGTQYF

J: TRBJ2-1
V: TRBV20-1
D: TRBD2
size: NA
DNA: TGCAGTGCCCTCGGGGCAGGGACTAGCGGTGACAATGAGCAGTTCTTC
CDR3: CSALGAGTSGDNEQFF

J: TRBJ2-1
V: TRBV28
D: NA
size: NA
DNA: TGTGCCAGCAGCCCTCTGGGGGGCTCGGATGAGCAGTTCTTC
CDR3: CASSPLGGSDEQFF

J: TRBJ2-3
V: TRBV7-2
D: TRBD2
size: NA
DNA: TGTGCCAGCAGTTCAAGACTAGCGGGAGCGGGCACAGATACGCAGTATTTT
CDR3: CASSSRLAGAGTDTQYF

J: TRBJ2-3
V: TRBV20-1
D: TRBD2
size: many
DNA: TGCAGTCCGGGGACTAGCGGAAGCACAGATACGCAGTATTTT
CDR3: CSPGTSGSTDTQYF

J: TRBJ2-1
V: TRBV7-2
D: NA
size: NA
DNA: TGTGCCAGCAGCTTAATCGGAAGGGCCGGTGAGCAGTTCTTC
CDR3: CASSLIGRAGEQFF

J: TRBJ2-7
V: TRBV6-5
D: TRBD2
size: NA
DNA: TGTGCCAGCAGTCACGGCGCTAGCGGGATCTCCTACGAGCAGTACTTC
CDR3: CASSHGASGISYEQYF

J: TRBJ2-1
V: TRBV30
D: TRBD2
size: NA
DNA: TGTGCCGCTAGGTACCGACTAGCGGTAAATGAGCAGTTCTTC
CDR3: CAARYRLAVNEQFF

J: TRBJ2-5
V: TRBV20-1
D: TRBD1
size: few
DNA: TGCAGTGCTTGGGACAGGGGTGAGACCCAGTACTTC
CDR3: CSAWDRGETQYF

J: TRBJ2-3
V: TRBV7-2
D: TRBD2
size: few
DNA: TGTGCCAGCAGCCAACTAGCGGGAGGGAGAGCAGATACGCAGTATTTT
CDR3: CASSQLAGGRADTQYF

J: TRBJ2-3
V: TRBV9
D: NA
size: once
DNA: TGTGCCAGCGGATTAGGGCCCACTAGCACAGATACGCAGTATTTT
CDR3: CASGLGPTSTDTQYF

J: TRBJ2-6
V: TRBV29-1
D: NA
size: NA
DNA: TGCAGCGTTGATCAGGGCGGGCAGTCTGGGGCCAACGTCCTGACTTTC
CDR3: CSVDQGGQSGANVLTF